This T cell receptor (beta chain) was sequenced during a study of blood T cell repertoires in COVID-19. Study in general: The United States, Italy and Spain provided the acute and convalescent COVID-19 samples.

The participants were between roughly 18 and 100 years old and came from under 25 US areas. The CDR3 totals 15 residues. V dropped 5 bases and J dropped 5; count of bases not matched to a gene: 7. CDR1 and CDR2 from the germline V gene are SGHAT and FQNNGV. Authors' methods: The assay estimated nucleated cells by amplifying reference gene primers. Measured with immunoSEQ multiplex PCR; TCRdb has only the in-frame clones, and not every one. V and J calls and clone size follow that table, whereas D and trimming were derived from the DNA. This table holds 490,000 or so clones, around 85% found once. This receptor was obtained from a woman aged 55-69 years who had recovered from COVID-19. Sequencing used PBMCs or T cells enriched from blood (not recorded which). The chain joins TRBV11-2 to TRBJ2-2, with 8 bases identical to TRBD1. CDR3 DNA sequence: TGTGCCAGCAGCCTCGGACAGGGAAGGACCGGGGAGCTGTTTTTT. Protein sequence: CASSLGQGRTGELFF.